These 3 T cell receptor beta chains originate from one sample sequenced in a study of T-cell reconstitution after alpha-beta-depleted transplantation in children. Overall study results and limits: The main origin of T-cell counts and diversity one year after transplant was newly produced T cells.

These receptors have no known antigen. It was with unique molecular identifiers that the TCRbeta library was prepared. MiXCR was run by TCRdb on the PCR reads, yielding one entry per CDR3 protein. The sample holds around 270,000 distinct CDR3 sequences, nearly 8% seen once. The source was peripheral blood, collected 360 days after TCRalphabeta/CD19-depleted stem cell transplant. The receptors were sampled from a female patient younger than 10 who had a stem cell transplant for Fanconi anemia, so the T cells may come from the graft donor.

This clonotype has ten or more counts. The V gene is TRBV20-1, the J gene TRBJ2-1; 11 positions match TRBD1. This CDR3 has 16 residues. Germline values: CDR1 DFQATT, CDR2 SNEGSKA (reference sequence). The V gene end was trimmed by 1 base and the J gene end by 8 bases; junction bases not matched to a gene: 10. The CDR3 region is CSARALRDRGKDEQFF. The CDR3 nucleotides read TGCAGTGCTAGAGCCCTCCGGGACAGGGGGAAGGATGAGCAGTTCTTC.

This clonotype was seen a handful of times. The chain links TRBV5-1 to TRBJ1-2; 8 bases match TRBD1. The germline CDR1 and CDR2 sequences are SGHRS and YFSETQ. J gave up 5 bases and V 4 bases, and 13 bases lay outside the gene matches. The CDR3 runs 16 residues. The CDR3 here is CASSPWGPGGSYGYTF. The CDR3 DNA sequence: TGCGCCAGCAGCCCGTGGGGGCCAGGGGGCAGTTATGGCTACACCTTC.

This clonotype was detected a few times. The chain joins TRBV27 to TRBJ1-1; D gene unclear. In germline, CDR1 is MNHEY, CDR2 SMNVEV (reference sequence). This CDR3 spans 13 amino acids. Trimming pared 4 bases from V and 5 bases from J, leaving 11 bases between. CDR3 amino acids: CASSWASGTEAFF. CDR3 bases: TGTGCCAGCAGTTGGGCCTCGGGAACTGAAGCTTTCTTT.